A selection of T cell receptor beta chains follows, all from one sample in a study of T cell responses to AZD1222 COVID-19 vaccine. TCRdb keeps only in-frame clones here, not all; method: immunoSEQ multiplex PCR. Among tens of thousands of clones listed, around 89% were seen once. The material was peripheral blood, obtained 28 days after the second AZD1222 dose. The receptors here all came from an adult who received the AZD1222 COVID-19 vaccine. Each CDR3 is given without its conserved first and last residue.

v_call: TRBV30; j_call: TRBJ1-1; cdr3_aa: AWSRAVNTEAF
v_call: TRBV4-1; j_call: TRBJ2-7; cdr3_aa: ASSQGPRGGYEQY
v_call: TRBV6-5; j_call: TRBJ1-5; cdr3_aa: ASSREGRSQPQH
v_call: TRBV11-2; j_call: TRBJ2-5; cdr3_aa: ASSFREQETQY
v_call: TRBV7-8; j_call: TRBJ1-1; cdr3_aa: ASSTDRNTEAF
v_call: TRBV11-2; j_call: TRBJ1-3; cdr3_aa: ASRRTGGENTIY
v_call: TRBV7-9; j_call: TRBJ1-4; cdr3_aa: ASSYNLATNEKLF
v_call: TRBV7-3; j_call: TRBJ1-1; cdr3_aa: ASSLGVDTEAF
v_call: TRBV19; j_call: TRBJ2-3; cdr3_aa: ASSMEAGDPDTQY
v_call: TRBV29-1; j_call: TRBJ2-2; cdr3_aa: SGRQGARTGELF
v_call: TRBV5-6; j_call: TRBJ1-3; cdr3_aa: ASSLEQSSSGNTIY
v_call: TRBV5-1; j_call: TRBJ2-2; cdr3_aa: ASSLGQTLNTGELF
v_call: TRBV5-4; j_call: TRBJ2-3; cdr3_aa: ASSPGQARTDTQY
v_call: TRBV6-5; j_call: TRBJ2-1; cdr3_aa: ASSFRQGAHNEQF
v_call: TRBV6-5; j_call: TRBJ2-7; cdr3_aa: ASSYRTSDTYEQY
v_call: TRBV27; j_call: TRBJ1-1; cdr3_aa: ASSGPRMNTEAF
v_call: TRBV7-3; j_call: TRBJ1-4; cdr3_aa: ASSSSPNEKLF
v_call: TRBV5-1; j_call: TRBJ2-7; cdr3_aa: ASSLRGEPYEQY
v_call: TRBV7-8; j_call: TRBJ1-1; cdr3_aa: ASSPREGATEAF
v_call: TRBV4-1; j_call: TRBJ2-2; cdr3_aa: ASSNPGTGINELF
v_call: TRBV19; j_call: TRBJ1-4; cdr3_aa: ASSITVSTNEKLF
v_call: TRBV5-1; j_call: TRBJ2-7; cdr3_aa: ASNRDRSSYEQY
v_call: TRBV25-1; j_call: TRBJ2-7; cdr3_aa: ASGDSQAYEQY
v_call: TRBV7-2; j_call: TRBJ2-1; cdr3_aa: ASSFPQTGLNEQF
v_call: TRBV10-3; j_call: TRBJ2-5; cdr3_aa: AISERTGGETQY
v_call: TRBV11-2; j_call: TRBJ1-6; cdr3_aa: ASSLDYNSPLH
v_call: TRBV7-9; j_call: TRBJ1-1; cdr3_aa: ASSLPGTEAF
v_call: TRBV7-9; j_call: TRBJ2-2; cdr3_aa: ASSPLTGIGTGELF
v_call: TRBV12-3/TRBV12-4; j_call: TRBJ1-1; cdr3_aa: ASSPNIQGRAF
v_call: TRBV5-3; j_call: TRBJ1-2; cdr3_aa: ARSLNSVGDRLYGYT
v_call: TRBV4-1; j_call: TRBJ2-7; cdr3_aa: ASSQAFIGTDGEQY
v_call: TRBV24-1; j_call: TRBJ2-2; cdr3_aa: ATRDRAGELF
v_call: TRBV9; j_call: TRBJ2-3; cdr3_aa: ASTKKAGYTDTQY
v_call: TRBV7-9; j_call: TRBJ1-2; cdr3_aa: ASSLVQGMRGYT
v_call: TRBV7-3; j_call: TRBJ1-2; cdr3_aa: ASSPRGEGGYT
v_call: TRBV21-1; j_call: TRBJ1-2; cdr3_aa: ASSKIQDTGGYGYT
v_call: TRBV11-2; j_call: TRBJ2-7; cdr3_aa: ASSGGGLNPDEVREQY
v_call: TRBV25-1; j_call: TRBJ2-2; cdr3_aa: ASSDSGTGATGELF
v_call: TRBV6-5; j_call: TRBJ2-2; cdr3_aa: ASRPQGSSSGELF
v_call: TRBV7-3; j_call: TRBJ2-1; cdr3_aa: ASSPRRTRSYNEQF
v_call: TRBV19; j_call: TRBJ1-3; cdr3_aa: ASTTGGSGNTIY
v_call: TRBV19; j_call: TRBJ2-7; cdr3_aa: ASSEELGARWEQY
v_call: TRBV10-3; j_call: TRBJ2-5; cdr3_aa: AIRQKNGETQY
v_call: TRBV27; j_call: TRBJ1-2; cdr3_aa: ASSTGTGGRSYT
v_call: TRBV5-1; j_call: TRBJ2-1; cdr3_aa: ASSLGNEQF
v_call: TRBV6-5; j_call: TRBJ1-4; cdr3_aa: ASSHMTQTNEKLF
v_call: TRBV5-4; j_call: TRBJ2-2; cdr3_aa: ASSTGTYRTGELF
v_call: TRBV5-6; j_call: TRBJ2-7; cdr3_aa: ASSFGLSYEQY
v_call: TRBV14; j_call: TRBJ2-1; cdr3_aa: ASSQARSTSGGQYNEQF
v_call: TRBV28; j_call: TRBJ1-1; cdr3_aa: ASSFAGGSGKGLEMTYLSAF
v_call: TRBV27; j_call: TRBJ1-1; cdr3_aa: ASSLRVRGEAF
v_call: TRBV7-3; j_call: TRBJ1-6; cdr3_aa: ASSQGHNSPLH
v_call: TRBV6-5; j_call: TRBJ2-7; cdr3_aa: ASSYSFGRGGYEQY
v_call: TRBV30; j_call: TRBJ2-2; cdr3_aa: AWRERGTSTGELF
v_call: TRBV13; j_call: TRBJ1-4; cdr3_aa: ASSPGYGTNEKLF
v_call: TRBV29-1; j_call: TRBJ2-7; cdr3_aa: SVEGQGAQQY
v_call: TRBV19; j_call: TRBJ2-1; cdr3_aa: ASSARALNNEQF
v_call: TRBV7-3; j_call: TRBJ1-5; cdr3_aa: ASSLSEGQPQH
v_call: TRBV29-1; j_call: TRBJ2-4; cdr3_aa: SVETGTLAKNIQY